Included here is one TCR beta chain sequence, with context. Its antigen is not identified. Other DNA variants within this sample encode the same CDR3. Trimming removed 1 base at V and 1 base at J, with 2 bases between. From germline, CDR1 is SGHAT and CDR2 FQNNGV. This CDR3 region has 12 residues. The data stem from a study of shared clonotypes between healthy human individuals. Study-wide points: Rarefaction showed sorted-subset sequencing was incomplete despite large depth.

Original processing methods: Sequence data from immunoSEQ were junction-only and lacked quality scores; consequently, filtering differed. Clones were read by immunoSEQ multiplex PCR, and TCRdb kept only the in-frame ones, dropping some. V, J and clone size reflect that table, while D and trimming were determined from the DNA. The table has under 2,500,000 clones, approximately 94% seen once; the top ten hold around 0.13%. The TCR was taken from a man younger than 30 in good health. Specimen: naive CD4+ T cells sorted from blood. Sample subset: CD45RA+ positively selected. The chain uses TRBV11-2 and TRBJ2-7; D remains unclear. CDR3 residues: CASSLASYEQYF. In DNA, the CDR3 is TGTGCCAGCAGCTTAGCTTCCTACGAGCAGTACTTC.